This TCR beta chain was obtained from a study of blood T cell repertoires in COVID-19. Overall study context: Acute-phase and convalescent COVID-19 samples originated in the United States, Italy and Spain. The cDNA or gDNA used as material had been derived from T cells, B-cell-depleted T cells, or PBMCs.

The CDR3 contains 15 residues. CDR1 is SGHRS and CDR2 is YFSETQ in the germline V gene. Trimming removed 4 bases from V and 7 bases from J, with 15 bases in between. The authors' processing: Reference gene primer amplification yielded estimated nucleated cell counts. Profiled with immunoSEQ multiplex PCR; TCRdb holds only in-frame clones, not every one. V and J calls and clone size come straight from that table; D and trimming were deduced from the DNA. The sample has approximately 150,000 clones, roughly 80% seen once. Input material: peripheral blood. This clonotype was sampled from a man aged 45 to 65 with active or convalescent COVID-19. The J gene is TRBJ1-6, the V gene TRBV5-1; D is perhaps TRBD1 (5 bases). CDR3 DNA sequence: TGCGCCAGCAGCATCTCCGGGACTCAGAATTCACCCCTCCACTTT. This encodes CASSISGTQNSPLHF. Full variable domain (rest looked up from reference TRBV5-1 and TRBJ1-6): KAGVTQTPRYLIKTRGQQVTLSCSPISGHRSVSWYQQTPGQGLQFLFEYFSETQRNKGNFPGRFSGRQFSNSRSEMNVSTLELGDSALYLCASSISGTQNSPLHFGNGTRLTVT.